These 22 T cell receptor beta chains originate from one sample sequenced in a study of early T cells in non-severe SARS-CoV-2 infection. A single record per CDR3 protein comes from TCRdb applying MiXCR to the 5' RACE reads. The sample has roughly 50,000 distinct CDR3 sequences, 5.6% seen once. Sequencing used whole blood. Receptors were obtained from an adult who was a healthcare worker with PCR-confirmed SARS-CoV-2 infection or an uninfected control (not recorded which).

The chain combines TRBV10-3 with TRBJ2-2; the D is unclear. Trimming cost V 4 bases and J 6 bases, with 9 bases left between them. CDR1 and CDR2 (germline): ENHRY, SYGVKD. CDR3 length: 13 residues. CDR3 nucleotide sequence: TGTGCCATCAGTGCTATAAGGGCCGGGGAGCTGTTTTTT. Its protein product is CAISAIRAGELFF.

This clonotype has only a few counts. J is TRBJ2-1 and V is TRBV10-2, with D perhaps TRBD1 (6 bases). The CDR3 loop spans 13 amino acids. Trimming stripped 5 bases from V and 7 bases from J, with 12 bases between. Per germline, CDR1 WSHSY and CDR2 SAAADI. CDR3 DNA sequence: TGCGCCAGCAGTACCGGCAGGGGAAATGAGCAGTTCTTC. Protein: CASSTGRGNEQFF.

The chain carries TRBV20-1 and TRBJ1-5, with D tentatively TRBD1 (5 bases). This CDR3 spans 15 amino acids. Germline values: CDR1 DFQATT, CDR2 SNEGSKA (reference sequence). Trimming removed 6 bases at V and 11 bases at J, with 26 bases between. CDR3 sequence: CSAKSAGLLSRAQHF. CDR3 nucleotides: TGCAGTGCCAAGTCGGCCGGGCTTCTATCCAGGGCCCAGCATTTT.

This clonotype came up many times. The chain recombines TRBV29-1 with TRBJ2-7, with 7 bases identical to TRBD1. Germline loops: CDR1 SQVTM, CDR2 ANQGSEA. The CDR3 consists of 11 residues. The V and J ends lost 7 bases and 10 bases, in that order; junction bases with no gene match: 10. As DNA, the CDR3 is TGCAGCGCTTACCGGGACAGTGTACAGTACTTC. This codes for CSAYRDSVQYF.

This clonotype was found many times. The gene calls are TRBV20-1 and TRBJ2-1; TRBD2 aligns across 11 bases. Trimming took 6 bases from V and 0 from J; bases not matched to a gene: 13. This CDR3 has 18 amino acids. Per the germline V gene, CDR1 is DFQATT and CDR2 is SNEGSKA (reference sequence). CDR3 in amino acids: CSASNPGLAVYSYNEQFF. Here the CDR3 DNA reads TGCAGTGCCTCAAACCCGGGACTAGCGGTTTACTCCTACAATGAGCAGTTCTTC.

This clonotype is a singleton in its sample. A clone one base away is much larger, so this may be a read error. The chain has TRBV29-1 and TRBJ1-1; D is possibly TRBD1 (6 bases). The CDR3 has 14 residues. Germline-derived CDR1 and CDR2 are SQVTM and ANQGSEA. The DNA for the CDR3 is TGCGGCGCTAAAGGACAGTTTTTGAACACTGAAGCTTTCTTT. Translating it yields CGAKGQFLNTEAFF.

The table lists this clonotype with many counts. V usage is TRBV10-3 and J usage is TRBJ2-3; TRBD2 matches 7 bases. Germline CDR1 and CDR2: ENHRY and SYGVKD. The CDR3 extends over 14 amino acids. The V and J ends lost 9 bases and 1 base, in that order; junction bases with no gene match: 7. CDR3 bases: TGTGCCATATCCCCGGCGGGGGGCACAGATACGCAGTATTTT. This encodes CAISPAGGTDTQYF.

This clonotype was counted ten times or more. The rearrangement uses TRBV24-1 and TRBJ2-1; D might be TRBD1 (5 bases). Germline V gene data show CDR1 as KGHDR and CDR2 as SFDVKD. This CDR3 comprises 15 residues. Trimming stripped 3 bases from V and 9 bases from J, with 17 bases between. The CDR3 here is CATSDPNVGVGEQFF. CDR3 in DNA: TGTGCCACCAGTGATCCGAACGTAGGGGTAGGTGAGCAGTTCTTC.

This clonotype was observed a few times. This may be a read error, as it is one base from a much larger clone. The chain joins TRBV6-5 to TRBJ2-2; 7 nucleotides align to TRBD2. The CDR3 has 17 residues. Per germline, CDR1 MNHEY and CDR2 SVGAGI. CDR3 amino acids: CAGSYPGASGNTGELFF. The CDR3 DNA reads as TGTGCCGGCAGTTACCCTGGGGCTAGCGGGAACACCGGGGAGCTGTTTTTT.

This clonotype was detected many times. The rearrangement links TRBV19 to TRBJ2-7, with TRBD1 identical over 11 bases. The V gene's germline CDR1 is LNHDA and CDR2 SQIVND (reference sequence). The CDR3 loop spans 14 amino acids. The ends lost 3 bases at V and 6 bases at J; junction bases unmatched: 4. CDR3 sequence: CASSMRTGGAEQYF. Written as DNA, the CDR3 is TGTGCCAGTAGTATGAGGACAGGGGGCGCCGAGCAGTACTTC.

This clonotype was detected ten times or more. V usage is TRBV7-2 and J usage is TRBJ2-1; TRBD2 agrees at 14 bases. CDR3 length: 17 amino acids. Germline lookup yields CDR1 SGHTA and CDR2 FQGNSA. With 5 bases clipped from V and 4 bases from J, the junction kept 7 bases outside the gene matches. CDR3 sequence reads: CASSPRTSGGSYNEQFF. CDR3 coding DNA: TGTGCCAGCAGCCCCAGGACTAGCGGGGGGTCATACAATGAGCAGTTCTTC.

This clonotype was counted many times. V and J are TRBV5-4 and TRBJ1-1, with 9 bases aligning to TRBD1. Germline loops: CDR1 SGHNT, CDR2 YYREEE (reference sequence). This CDR3 is built from 15 residues. Germline trimming cut 1 base from V and 4 bases from J; bases unmatched to any gene: 5. The DNA of the CDR3 is TGTGCCAGCAGCTTGAGACAGGGGGAGGCCACTGAAGCTTTCTTT. This sequence encodes CASSLRQGEATEAFF.

The chain links TRBV7-1 to TRBJ2-3, with TRBD1 identical over 10 bases. TRBV7-1 is placed among ORFs of uncertain function. This CDR3 has 15 amino acids. V trimming: 5 bases; J trimming: 3 bases; junction bases outside the gene matches: 5. The CDR3 sequence: CASSDDRGRTDTQYF. CDR3 bases: TGTGCCAGCAGCGATGACAGGGGGCGGACAGATACGCAGTATTTT.

This clonotype has a handful of counts. The V call is TRBV29-1, the J call TRBJ2-3; 11 positions agree with TRBD2. The CDR3 covers 13 residues. V shed 6 bases, J shed 7 bases, and the junction held 6 bases outside the gene matches. CDR1 SQVTM and CDR2 ANQGSEA come from the germline V gene. The CDR3 loop is CSVGTSGGNTQYF. CDR3 sequence (DNA): TGCAGCGTGGGTACTAGCGGGGGAAATACGCAGTATTTT.

This clonotype was seen many times. This rearrangement joins TRBV6-1 to TRBJ1-6; TRBD1 is a possible D gene (6 bases). The germline V gene has CDR1 MNHNS and CDR2 SASEGT. The CDR3 covers 16 residues. V lost 4 bases and J 7 bases, leaving 17 bases between the germline ends. Written as DNA, the CDR3 is TGTGCCAGCAGTGGCCACCCGCCAGGGACAAATTCACCCCTCCACTTT. The encoded protein is CASSGHPPGTNSPLHF.

This clonotype was observed at least ten times. The genes are TRBV7-7 and TRBJ2-5, with 8 bases identical to TRBD2. Germline V gene lookup returns CDR1 SSHAT and CDR2 FNYEAQ (reference sequence). With 6 bases clipped from V and 5 bases from J, the junction kept 11 bases outside the gene matches. This CDR3 contains 15 residues. The CDR3 DNA reads TGTGCCAGCAGTTTACAACCCGGGACTAGTGAGACCCAGTACTTC. Translation gives CASSLQPGTSETQYF.

There are many counts of this clonotype. This chain uses TRBV4-3 with TRBJ1-4, with TRBD1 as a possible D gene (6 bases). The germline V gene encodes CDR1 LGHNA and CDR2 YSLEER. CDR3 length: 15 residues. The V end was cut by 2 bases, the J end by 4 bases, with 11 bases between. DNA for the CDR3: TGCGCCAGCAGCCAAAACCGGGGGCGTAATGAAAAACTGTTTTTT. Translating gives CASSQNRGRNEKLFF.

This clonotype was recorded many times. The V and J genes are TRBV10-2 and TRBJ1-1; no definite D call. This CDR3 region has 12 residues. V was clipped by 8 bases and J by 1 base, with 8 bases between them. Germline CDR1 WSHSY, CDR2 SAAADI. The CDR3: CASVGSNTEAFF. CDR3 coding DNA: TGCGCCAGCGTCGGTTCGAACACTGAAGCTTTCTTT.

The chain links TRBV11-2 to TRBJ2-3; 10 positions match TRBD1. CDR1 and CDR2 (germline): SGHAT, FQNNGV. V was pared by 3 bases and J by 2 bases, with 11 bases of the junction left unmatched. The CDR3 length is 18 residues. CDR3 amino acids: CASSFPRGTGDNTDTQYF. Here the CDR3 DNA reads TGTGCCAGCAGCTTTCCCAGAGGGACAGGGGACAACACAGATACGCAGTATTTT.

This clonotype was found a few times. The genes are TRBV12-3 or TRBV12-4 and TRBJ2-1, with TRBD1 matching 10 bases. CDR3 length: 13 residues. Trimming removed 1 base from V and 14 bases from J; junction bases left unmatched: 5. The CDR3 nucleotides read TGTGCCAGCAGTTTAGGGACAGGGGGTAAAAAGTTCTTC. It yields the protein CASSLGTGGKKFF.

The V gene is TRBV4-1, the J gene TRBJ1-1; maybe TRBD1 (5 bases). V gave up 2 bases and J gave up 5 bases, with 9 bases separating them. Per the germline V gene, CDR1 is MGHRA and CDR2 is YSYEKL. The CDR3 consists of 13 residues. CDR3 DNA: TGCGCCAGCAGCCAACAGGGTTTTACTGAAGCTTTCTTT. Amino acid sequence: CASSQQGFTEAFF.

In its sample, this clonotype was seen a few times. V usage is TRBV6-4 and J usage is TRBJ2-1, with D hard to call. The CDR3 extends over 13 amino acids. Germline loops: CDR1 MRHNA, CDR2 SNTAGT. V lost 3 bases and J 5 bases, leaving 8 bases between the germline ends. The CDR3 sequence is CASSESVNNEQFF. CDR3 in DNA: TGTGCCAGCAGTGAGTCAGTGAACAATGAGCAGTTCTTC.